This is a list of T cell receptor beta chains from one sample in a study of post-analysis software for immune sequencing data. TCRdb re-derived calls from the PCR reads in MiXCR, one entry per CDR3 protein. The table includes 600,000 to 750,000 distinct CDR3 sequences, 55% to 60% detected once. The sample comprised blood. The receptor source for this set is a girl aged 2 to 9 with multiple sclerosis. CDR3s include the opening cysteine and the closing phenylalanine or tryptophan. A D gene is named only where the DNA matches it firmly. Expanded clones are given a class, and other clones once, few, many or no size at all.

NA,few,TRBJ2-1,TRBV10-3,CAISLSHNEQFF,TGTGCCATCAGCCTTTCCCACAATGAGCAGTTCTTC
TRBD2,NA,TRBJ2-7,TRBV20-1,CSAIGTSGFPYEQYF,TGCAGTGCTATCGGGACTAGCGGGTTTCCCTACGAGCAGTACTTC
NA,NA,TRBJ2-3,TRBV12-3/TRBV12-4,CASRLALLADTQYF,TGTGCCAGCAGGTTAGCGCTTCTGGCAGATACGCAGTATTTT
NA,NA,TRBJ2-7,TRBV20-1,CSAIKGDLTYEQYF,TGCAGTGCTATCAAGGGGGACCTCACCTACGAGCAGTACTTC
NA,once,TRBJ2-3,TRBV6-5,CASVPRWADTQYF,TGTGCCAGCGTCCCGCGGTGGGCAGATACGCAGTATTTT
NA,NA,TRBJ2-2,TRBV12-3/TRBV12-4,CASSAQGSRYTGELFF,TGTGCCAGCAGTGCTCAGGGGTCTAGATATACCGGGGAGCTGTTTTTT
TRBD1,NA,TRBJ2-7,TRBV10-3,CAIRTGQGGSYEQYF,TGTGCCATTCGTACGGGACAGGGCGGCTCCTACGAGCAGTACTTC
TRBD2,NA,TRBJ2-1,TRBV4-1,CASSQAGTSGLLDEQFF,TGCGCCAGCAGCCAAGCGGGGACTAGCGGCCTTTTAGATGAGCAGTTCTTC
NA,NA,TRBJ1-2,TRBV6-5,CASRQDSYGYTF,TGTGCCAGCAGGCAAGACAGTTATGGCTACACCTTC
NA,NA,TRBJ2-3,TRBV10-3,CAISGGGVPGDTQYF,TGTGCCATCAGTGGAGGCGGGGTACCCGGAGATACGCAGTATTTT
TRBD1,once,TRBJ2-7,TRBV7-3,CASSLNRGLVYEQYF,TGTGCCAGCAGCCTTAACAGGGGGCTCGTTTACGAGCAGTACTTC
TRBD1,NA,TRBJ2-1,TRBV7-7,CASSSGQGYEQFF,TGTGCCAGCAGCTCGGGACAGGGGTATGAGCAGTTCTTC
NA,NA,TRBJ2-1,TRBV5-8,CASNLGGHTNEQFF,TGTGCCAGCAACTTGGGTGGACACACCAATGAGCAGTTCTTC
TRBD1,NA,TRBJ1-2,TRBV13,CASSLWTGKGNYGYTF,TGTGCCAGCAGCCTCTGGACAGGGAAGGGTAACTATGGCTACACCTTC
NA,NA,TRBJ2-5,TRBV4-3,CASSQDPESQETQYF,TGCGCCAGCAGCCAAGATCCCGAGAGCCAAGAGACCCAGTACTTC